This is a list of T cell receptor beta chains from one sample in a study of T-cell memory formation after mild COVID-19. From the 5' RACE reads, TCRdb called clonotypes with MiXCR, one entry per CDR3 protein. The sample carries about 470,000 distinct CDR3 sequences, 20% to 30% recorded once. Sequenced: PBMCs or a T cell subset sorted from them (not recorded which). The receptors were sampled from an adult woman who had mild COVID-19 (a few samples of this study predate the infection). Cell type and time point are not known. Each CDR3 is given with its conserved first and last residue. The D gene is left open where the match is weak. Size is stated for part of the rows, as once, few or many counts, or as a class when the clone is expanded.

V,D,size,J,CDR3,DNA
TRBV14,TRBD2,.,TRBJ2-7,CASSHGIAGYYEQYF,TGTGCCAGCAGCCACGGAATAGCGGGGTACTACGAGCAGTACTTC
TRBV20-1,.,.,TRBJ2-6,CSAREWGDSQANVLTF,TGCAGTGCTAGAGAGTGGGGGGACAGTCAGGCCAACGTCCTGACTTTC
TRBV5-1,TRBD1,many,TRBJ2-5,CASSFLGQGGETQYF,TGCGCCAGCAGCTTCCTGGGACAGGGAGGAGAGACCCAGTACTTC
TRBV12-3/TRBV12-4,.,.,TRBJ2-2,CASRLALNTGELFF,TGTGCCAGCAGGCTCGCCTTGAACACCGGGGAGCTGTTTTTT
TRBV29-1,TRBD1,few,TRBJ1-1,CSAGQGTGEYTNTEAFF,TGCAGCGCGGGACAGGGTACAGGGGAGTATACGAACACTGAAGCTTTCTTT
TRBV4-1,TRBD1,.,TRBJ2-5,CASSQHPGTGEETQYF,TGCGCCAGCAGCCAACACCCCGGGACAGGGGAAGAGACCCAGTACTTC
TRBV24-1,TRBD1,many,TRBJ2-1,CATTDRDSSYNEQFF,TGTGCCACCACCGACCGGGACAGCTCCTACAATGAGCAGTTCTTC
TRBV5-6,TRBD1,.,TRBJ1-2,CASSFRTGASYGYTF,TGTGCCAGCAGCTTTAGAACAGGGGCCTCCTATGGCTACACCTTC
TRBV20-1,.,many,TRBJ1-2,CSARDPTRRVNYGYTF,TGCAGTGCTAGAGACCCGACCAGGAGGGTTAACTATGGCTACACCTTC
TRBV12-3/TRBV12-4,TRBD2,.,TRBJ2-3,CASAPGTSETDTQYF,TGTGCCAGCGCCCCCGGGACTAGCGAAACAGATACGCAGTATTTT
TRBV5-1,TRBD1,few,TRBJ2-5,CASSLAGTGVAETQYF,TGCGCCAGCAGCTTGGCCGGGACAGGGGTTGCGGAGACCCAGTACTTC
TRBV7-6,TRBD2,many,TRBJ2-1,CASSLGLGGKQFF,TGTGCCAGCAGCTTGGGACTAGGAGGAAAGCAGTTCTTC
TRBV7-2,.,.,TRBJ1-5,CASSLLEQPQHF,TGTGCCAGCAGCTTACTTGAACAGCCCCAGCATTTT